This passage covers 25 T cell receptor beta chains from one sample sequenced in a study of blood T cell repertoires in COVID-19. The method was immunoSEQ multiplex PCR; TCRdb's version includes in-frame clones alone and lacks a portion of them. This repertoire shows about 350,000 clones, about 89% found once; its top ten account for about 6%. Sequencing used peripheral blood. The receptors derive from a woman aged 45 to 65 with COVID-19, enrolled during active disease.

This rearrangement joins TRBV5-5 to TRBJ2-2, with 9 bases aligning to TRBD1. Germline V gene lookup returns CDR1 SGHKS and CDR2 YYEKEE (reference sequence). V was pared by 4 bases and J by 4 bases, with 8 bases of the junction left unmatched. The CDR3 is made up of 16 amino acids. The CDR3 loop is CASSLAGTGITGELFF. For the CDR3, the DNA is TGTGCCAGCAGCCTGGCCGGGACAGGGATCACCGGGGAGCTGTTTTTT.

The chain is built from TRBV6-5 and TRBJ2-6, with TRBD1 matching over 7 bases. Germline V gives CDR1 MNHEY, CDR2 SVGAGI. The CDR3 is 15 residues long. Unmatched junction bases numbered 3, after V lost 6 bases and J lost 1 base. The CDR3 reads CASRPDRSGANVLTF. CDR3 nucleotide sequence: TGTGCCAGCAGACCGGACAGGTCTGGGGCCAACGTCCTGACTTTC.

V gene TRBV19 combines with J gene TRBJ1-2, with D possibly TRBD1 on 5 matching bases. V lost 8 bases and J 3 bases, leaving 13 bases between the germline ends. Looked up from germline, CDR1 is LNHDA and CDR2 is SQIVND (reference sequence). The CDR3 is made up of 13 amino acids. The CDR3 region has the DNA TGTGCCAGTCGGGGGGAGGGCTACTATGGCTACACCTTC. As protein: CASRGEGYYGYTF.

The chain uses TRBV24-1 and TRBJ2-3, with 9 bases matching TRBD1. The germline V gene has CDR1 KGHDR and CDR2 SFDVKD. The length of the CDR3 is 14 residues. V lost 3 bases to trimming and J lost 6 bases; unmatched junction nucleotides: 3. This CDR3 is CATSDTGGVDTQYF. CDR3 sequence (DNA): TGTGCCACCAGTGATACAGGGGGCGTTGATACGCAGTATTTT.

The chain joins TRBV2 to TRBJ1-4, with D possibly matching TRBD1 (5 bases). This CDR3 has 17 residues. Germline loops: CDR1 SNHLY, CDR2 FYNNEI. Trimming removed 6 bases from V and 6 bases from J, with 23 bases in between. The DNA for the CDR3 is TGTGCCAGCAGGCGGGGGAGGGGCCCCTCGGGAGATGAAAAACTGTTTTTT. This translates into CASRRGRGPSGDEKLFF. Full variable domain (missing parts from reference TRBV2 and TRBJ1-4): EPEVTQTPSHQVTQMGQEVILRCVPISNHLYFYWYRQILGQKVEFLVSFYNNEISEKSEIFDDQFSVERPDGSNFTLKIRSTKLEDSAMYFCASRRGRGPSGDEKLFFGSGTQLSVL.

The V gene is TRBV29-1, the J gene TRBJ2-1; tentatively, D is TRBD2 (6 bases). CDR1 is SQVTM, CDR2 ANQGSEA, per germline. This CDR3 contains 15 residues. V was shortened by 4 bases and J by 2 bases, with 15 bases between the two germline ends. CDR3 amino acids: CSVAPRDWAYNEQFF. The CDR3 nucleotides read TGCAGCGTTGCCCCCCGGGACTGGGCCTACAATGAGCAGTTCTTC.

The chain uses TRBV5-1 and TRBJ2-1; 8 positions agree with TRBD2. V lost 4 bases, J lost 15 bases, and 15 bases stayed unmatched. CDR3 length: 14 amino acids. CDR1 SGHRS and CDR2 YFSETQ come from the germline V gene. The CDR3 coding sequence is TGCGCCAGCAGCCCCGCTGGGGAGAGCGGGAGTAGGTTCTTC. Amino acid sequence: CASSPAGESGSRFF.

The chain couples TRBV9 to TRBJ1-2, with D possibly TRBD1 on 6 matching bases. CDR1 and CDR2 from the germline V gene are SGDLS and YYNGEE. V shed 4 bases and J shed 4 bases, with 14 bases lying between them. There are 14 residues in the CDR3. CDR3 nucleotide sequence: TGTGCCAGCAGCAAACAGGGAACACCCTATGGCTACACCTTC. This sequence encodes CASSKQGTPYGYTF.

This chain uses TRBV9 with TRBJ1-1; D might be TRBD1 (5 bases). Trimming left V 5 bases short and J 6 bases short, with 11 bases between. The length of the CDR3 is 12 residues. Per germline, CDR1 SGDLS and CDR2 YYNGEE. CDR3 nucleotide sequence: TGTGCCAGCAGTAGTGGGGCCGCTGAAGCTTTCTTT. Residues: CASSSGAAEAFF.

This clone was observed a few times. The chain links TRBV4-2 to TRBJ1-6; 8 bases align to TRBD1. With 4 bases clipped from V and 5 bases from J, the junction kept 1 base outside the gene matches. CDR3 length: 14 amino acids. Germline V gene sequence: CDR1 LGHNA, CDR2 YNFKEQ. In DNA, the CDR3 is TGTGCCAGCAGCCGGACAGGGAATAATTCACCCCTCCACTTT. Encoded protein: CASSRTGNNSPLHF.

V and J are TRBV27 and TRBJ2-7; D is ambiguous. V was trimmed by 5 bases and J by 1 base, leaving 9 bases between them. This CDR3 is 13 amino acids long. Germline V CDR1 and CDR2: MNHEY, SMNVEV (reference sequence). The CDR3 DNA reads TGTGCCAGCAGTCCGGGTCATTCCTACGAGCAGTACTTC. Its translation: CASSPGHSYEQYF.

The J gene is TRBJ2-7, the V gene TRBV10-1; 7 bases align to TRBD1. The CDR3 runs 15 residues. After removal of 3 bases from V and 1 base from J, the junction contained 6 bases not matched to a gene. Germline V gene sequence: CDR1 WNHNN, CDR2 SYGVQD (reference sequence). CDR3 sequence (DNA): TGCGCCAGCAGTGAATACAGGGGAAGTTCCTACGAGCAGTACTTC. This translates into CASSEYRGSSYEQYF.

The V gene is TRBV3-1 (or the pseudogene TRBV3-2), the J gene TRBJ1-5, with 9 bases aligning to TRBD1. Trimming took 4 bases from V and 5 from J; bases not matched to a gene: 3. CDR1 and CDR2 from the germline V gene are LGHDT and YNNKEL (reference sequence). There are 14 residues in the CDR3. CDR3 bases: TGTGCCAGCAGCCTGGGACAGGGCTATCAGCCCCAGCATTTT. Residues: CASSLGQGYQPQHF.

This chain connects TRBV30 to TRBJ2-1; no definite D call. Germline V lookup: CDR1 GTSNPN, CDR2 SVGIG (reference sequence). Trimming removed 2 bases from V and 5 bases from J, with 10 bases in between. The CDR3 totals 13 residues. CDR3 sequence reads: CAWSSIRNNEQFF. In DNA form, the CDR3 reads TGTGCCTGGAGTTCAATCAGGAACAATGAGCAGTTCTTC.

This CDR3 reads CAISGPPTGEQETQYF. For the CDR3, the DNA is TGTGCCATCAGTGGCCCTCCGACAGGGGAGCAAGAGACCCAGTACTTC. The chain has TRBV10-3 and TRBJ2-5; 8 nucleotides agree with TRBD1. CDR1 is ENHRY and CDR2 is SYGVKD in the germline V gene. V lost 4 bases, J lost 2 bases, and 9 bases stayed unmatched. This CDR3 spans 16 amino acids.

The V and J genes are TRBV7-2 and TRBJ1-3; 11 bases line up with TRBD1. CDR3 length: 17 residues. V shed 4 bases and J 2 bases; nucleotides not matched to a gene: 7. Germline-derived CDR1 and CDR2 are SGHTA and FQGNSA. CDR3 in amino acids: CASSSFPGQGAGNTIYF. CDR3 bases: TGTGCCAGCAGCTCCTTTCCGGGACAGGGGGCTGGAAACACCATATATTTT.

The rearrangement uses TRBV6-2 or TRBV6-3 and TRBJ2-7; TRBD1 aligns across 8 bases. The CDR3 is made up of 16 amino acids. The germline V gene has CDR1 MNHEY and CDR2 SVGEGT. J was trimmed by 3 bases and V by 4 bases; bases with no gene match: 11. Written as DNA, the CDR3 is TGTGCCAGCAGTTCAGTAGGCTCAGACAGGGGCTACGAGCAGTACTTC. Its translation: CASSSVGSDRGYEQYF.

The chain is built from TRBV20-1 and TRBJ2-5; 8 nucleotides agree with TRBD1. J gave up 2 bases and V 3 bases, and 8 bases lay outside the gene matches. This CDR3 spans 15 amino acids. CDR1 is DFQATT and CDR2 is SNEGSKA in the germline V gene (reference sequence). The CDR3 DNA sequence: TGCAGTGCTAGTCCCGTGACAGGGGCGCAAGAGACCCAGTACTTC. Translating gives CSASPVTGAQETQYF.

This rearrangement joins TRBV10-1 to TRBJ2-1; unclear D gene. This CDR3 has 17 residues. Germline V gene sequence: CDR1 WNHNN, CDR2 SYGVQD (reference sequence). Trimming left V 4 bases short and J 0 bases short, with 16 bases between. CDR3 sequence (DNA): TGCGCCAGCAGTGGCCTCGACGGAGCTCGCTCCTACAATGAGCAGTTCTTC. This gives the protein CASSGLDGARSYNEQFF.

The chain has TRBV9 and TRBJ1-1, with TRBD1 as a possible D gene (5 bases). The CDR3 loop spans 12 amino acids. V lost 0 bases to trimming and J lost 8 bases, with 8 bases between them. The germline V gene has CDR1 SGDLS and CDR2 YYNGEE. CDR3 sequence: CASSVAGGEAFF. The CDR3 DNA reads as TGTGCCAGCAGCGTAGCTGGGGGGGAAGCTTTCTTT.

The gene calls are TRBV29-1 and TRBJ1-4; D gene unclear. This CDR3 is built from 14 residues. V dropped 5 bases and J dropped 2 bases, with 12 bases sitting between them. Germline V lookup: CDR1 SQVTM, CDR2 ANQGSEA. CDR3 loop: CSVNTGRTNEKLFF. In DNA, the CDR3 is TGCAGCGTTAATACGGGGAGGACTAATGAAAAACTGTTTTTT.

CDR3: CATSDPGTVTGELFF. CDR3 DNA: TGTGCCACCAGTGATCCCGGGACAGTCACCGGGGAGCTGTTTTTT. The chain has TRBV24-1 and TRBJ2-2, with 7 positions matching TRBD1. In germline, CDR1 is KGHDR, CDR2 SFDVKD. The V segment lost 3 bases and the J segment 4 bases; nucleotides outside the gene matches: 4. This CDR3 region has 15 residues.

There are a few counts of this clone. This sequence joins TRBV6-5 and TRBJ1-5; D is ambiguous. V gave up 6 bases and J gave up 2 bases, with 11 bases separating them. The CDR3 runs to 14 residues. In germline, CDR1 is MNHEY, CDR2 SVGAGI. In nucleotides, the CDR3 is TGTGCCAGCAGGGCCAGTCGGGGCAATCAGCCCCAGCATTTT. Amino acid sequence: CASRASRGNQPQHF.

The V call is TRBV21-1, the J call TRBJ2-7; the table calls TRBD2, which could not be checked here. TRBV21-1 is described as a pseudogene. CDR3 length equals 15 residues. CDR3 residues: CASGDLGTSSYEQYF. In DNA, the CDR3 is TGTGCCAGCGGGGACCTCGGGACTTCTTCCTACGAGCAGTACTTC.

The chain uses TRBV27 and TRBJ2-1; 7 nucleotides match TRBD1. V lost 5 bases, J lost 0 bases, and 4 bases stayed unmatched. Germline V lookup: CDR1 MNHEY, CDR2 SMNVEV (reference sequence). The CDR3 spans 15 residues. The CDR3 reads CASSVDRVSYNEQFF. The CDR3 nucleotides are TGTGCCAGCAGTGTCGACAGGGTCTCCTACAATGAGCAGTTCTTC.